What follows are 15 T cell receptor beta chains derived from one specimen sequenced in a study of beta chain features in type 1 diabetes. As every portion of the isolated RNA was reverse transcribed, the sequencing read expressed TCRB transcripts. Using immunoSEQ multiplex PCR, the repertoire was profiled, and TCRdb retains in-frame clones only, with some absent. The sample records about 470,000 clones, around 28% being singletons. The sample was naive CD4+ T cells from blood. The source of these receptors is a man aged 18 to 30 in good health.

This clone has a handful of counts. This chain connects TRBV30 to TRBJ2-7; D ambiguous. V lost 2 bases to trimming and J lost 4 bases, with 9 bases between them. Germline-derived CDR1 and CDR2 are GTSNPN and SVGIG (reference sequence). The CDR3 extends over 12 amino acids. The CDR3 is CAWSYWQYEQYF. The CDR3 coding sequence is TGTGCCTGGAGTTATTGGCAGTACGAGCAGTACTTC.

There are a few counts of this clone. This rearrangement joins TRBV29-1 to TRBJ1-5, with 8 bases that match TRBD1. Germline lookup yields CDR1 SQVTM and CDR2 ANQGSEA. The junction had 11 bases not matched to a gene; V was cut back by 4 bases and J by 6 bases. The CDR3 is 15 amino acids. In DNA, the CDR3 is TGCAGCGTTGGGGCAGCAGGGGGCGAAGGTCAGCCCCAGCATTTT. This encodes CSVGAAGGEGQPQHF.

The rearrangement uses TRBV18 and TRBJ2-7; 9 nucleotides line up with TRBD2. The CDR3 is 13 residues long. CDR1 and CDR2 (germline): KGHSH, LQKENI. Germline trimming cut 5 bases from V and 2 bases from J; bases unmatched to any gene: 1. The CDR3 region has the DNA TGTGCCAGCTCAGCGGGAGGGCCCTACGAGCAGTACTTC. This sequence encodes CASSAGGPYEQYF.

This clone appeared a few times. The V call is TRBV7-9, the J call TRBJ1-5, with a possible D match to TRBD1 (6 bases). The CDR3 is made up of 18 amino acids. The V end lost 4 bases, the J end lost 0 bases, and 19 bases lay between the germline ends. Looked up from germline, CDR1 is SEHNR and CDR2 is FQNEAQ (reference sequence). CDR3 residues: CASSSELPGQYSNQPQHF. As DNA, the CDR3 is TGTGCCAGCAGCTCGGAGCTACCGGGACAATATAGCAATCAGCCCCAGCATTTT.

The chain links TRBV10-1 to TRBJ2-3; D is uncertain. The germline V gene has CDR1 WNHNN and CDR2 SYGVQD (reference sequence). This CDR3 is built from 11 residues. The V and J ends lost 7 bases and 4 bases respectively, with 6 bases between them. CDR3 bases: TGCGCCAGCACAGACGCAGATACGCAGTATTTT. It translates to CASTDADTQYF.

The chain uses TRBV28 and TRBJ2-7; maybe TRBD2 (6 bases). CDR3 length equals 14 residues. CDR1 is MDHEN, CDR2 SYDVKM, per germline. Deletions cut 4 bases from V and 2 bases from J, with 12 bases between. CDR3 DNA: TGTGCCAGCAGTTGGGGGACTGGAGCCTACGAGCAGTACTTC. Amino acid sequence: CASSWGTGAYEQYF.

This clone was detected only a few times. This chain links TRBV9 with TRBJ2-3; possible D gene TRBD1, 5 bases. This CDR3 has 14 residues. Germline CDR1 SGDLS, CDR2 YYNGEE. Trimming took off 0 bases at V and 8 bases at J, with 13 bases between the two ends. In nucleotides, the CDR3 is TGTGCCAGCAGCGTAGACTCAAACCAGGGTACGCAGTATTTT. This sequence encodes CASSVDSNQGTQYF.

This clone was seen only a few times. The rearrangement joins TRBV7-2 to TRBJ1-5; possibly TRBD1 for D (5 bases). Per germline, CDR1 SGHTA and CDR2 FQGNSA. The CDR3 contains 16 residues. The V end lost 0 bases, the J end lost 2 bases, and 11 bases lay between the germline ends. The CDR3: CASSLAQGRGNQPQHF. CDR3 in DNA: TGTGCCAGCAGCTTAGCCCAGGGAAGGGGCAATCAGCCCCAGCATTTT.

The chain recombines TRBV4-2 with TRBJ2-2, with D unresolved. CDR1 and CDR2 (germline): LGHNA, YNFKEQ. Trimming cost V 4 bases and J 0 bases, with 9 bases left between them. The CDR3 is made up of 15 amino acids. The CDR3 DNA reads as TGTGCCAGCAGCCGGCAGTCCGCGAACACCGGGGAGCTGTTTTTT. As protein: CASSRQSANTGELFF.

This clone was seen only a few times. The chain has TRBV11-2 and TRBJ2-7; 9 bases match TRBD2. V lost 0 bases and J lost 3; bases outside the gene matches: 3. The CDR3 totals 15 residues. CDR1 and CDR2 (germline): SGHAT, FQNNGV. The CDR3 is CASSLELAGRYEQYF. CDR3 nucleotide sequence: TGTGCCAGCAGCTTAGAACTAGCGGGCCGCTACGAGCAGTACTTC.

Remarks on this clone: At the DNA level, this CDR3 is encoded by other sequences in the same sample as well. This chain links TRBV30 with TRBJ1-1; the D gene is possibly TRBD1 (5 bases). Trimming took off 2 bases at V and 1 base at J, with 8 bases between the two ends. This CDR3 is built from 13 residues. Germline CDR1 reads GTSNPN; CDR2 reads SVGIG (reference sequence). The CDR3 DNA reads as TGTGCCTGGAGTACAGGTAGGAACACTGAAGCTTTCTTT. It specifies CAWSTGRNTEAFF.

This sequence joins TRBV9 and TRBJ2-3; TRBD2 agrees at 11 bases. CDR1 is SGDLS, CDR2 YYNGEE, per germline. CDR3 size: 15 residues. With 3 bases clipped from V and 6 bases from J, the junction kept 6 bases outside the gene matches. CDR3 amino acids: CASSDSGRGWDTQYF. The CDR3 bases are TGTGCCAGCAGCGATAGCGGGAGGGGCTGGGATACGCAGTATTTT.

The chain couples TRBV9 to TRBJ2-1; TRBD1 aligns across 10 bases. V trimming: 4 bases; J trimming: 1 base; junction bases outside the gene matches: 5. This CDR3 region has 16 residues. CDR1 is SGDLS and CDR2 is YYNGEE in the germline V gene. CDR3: CASSPADRGSYNEQFF. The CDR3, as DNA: TGTGCCAGCAGCCCAGCGGACAGGGGGTCCTACAATGAGCAGTTCTTC.

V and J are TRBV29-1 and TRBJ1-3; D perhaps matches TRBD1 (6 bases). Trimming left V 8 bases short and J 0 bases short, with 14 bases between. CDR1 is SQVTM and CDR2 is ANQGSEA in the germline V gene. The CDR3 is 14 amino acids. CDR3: CSINSGASGNTIYF. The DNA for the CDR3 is TGCAGCATTAATTCAGGGGCCTCTGGAAACACCATATATTTT.

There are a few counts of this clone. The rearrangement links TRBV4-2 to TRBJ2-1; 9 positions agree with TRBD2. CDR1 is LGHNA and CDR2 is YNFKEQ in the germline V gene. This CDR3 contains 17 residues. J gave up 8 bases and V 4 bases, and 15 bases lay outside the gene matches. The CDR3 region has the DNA TGTGCCAGCAGCCGGGCTGAACGGCGGGAGGGCGTCGATGAGCAGTTCTTC. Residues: CASSRAERREGVDEQFF.